Shown below are 30 T cell receptor beta chains from a single sample sequenced in a study of blood T cell repertoires in COVID-19. The table came from immunoSEQ multiplex PCR; TCRdb's copy has only in-frame clones and leaves some out. The sample includes a few hundred thousand clones, approximately 88% seen only once; the top ten take 5.5% to 7%. The sequenced sample was peripheral blood. The origin of the receptors is a woman in her 30s who had recovered from COVID-19.

This clone was counted once. The CDR3 nucleotides are TGCGCCAGCAGCCGCGGCGCGGGTTCCTACGAGCAGTACTTC. Translation: CASSRGAGSYEQYF. The genes are TRBV5-1 and TRBJ2-7, with a tentative D call TRBD2 (5 bases). The germline CDR1 and CDR2 sequences are SGHRS and YFSETQ. The CDR3 extends over 14 amino acids. V was cut by 4 bases and J by 1 base, with 12 bases left in between.

This chain uses TRBV15 with TRBJ2-5; D is unclear. Germline-derived CDR1 and CDR2 are LNHNV and YYDKDF (reference sequence). The CDR3 is made up of 17 amino acids. V lost 1 base and J lost 5, with 20 bases in between. In nucleotides, the CDR3 is TGTGCCACCAGCAGAGCCCTCGTCCCAGGCCCACAGGAGACCCAGTACTTC. Protein product: CATSRALVPGPQETQYF.

The J gene is TRBJ1-6, the V gene TRBV28; 7 nucleotides line up with TRBD1. J lost 3 bases, V lost 6 bases, and 5 bases had no gene match. The CDR3 covers 15 residues. The germline V gene encodes CDR1 MDHEN and CDR2 SYDVKM. This chain's CDR3 is CASSNSGGYNSPLHF. CDR3 DNA: TGTGCCAGCAGCAATTCAGGGGGCTATAATTCACCCCTCCACTTT.

V is TRBV5-1 and J is TRBJ2-1; TRBD2 might be the D (6 bases). Trimming cost V 5 bases and J 8 bases, with 11 bases left between them. This CDR3 comprises 12 residues. Germline V lookup: CDR1 SGHRS, CDR2 YFSETQ. CDR3 region: CASSTGGDEQFF. CDR3 bases: TGCGCCAGCAGTACCGGGGGTGATGAGCAGTTCTTC.

The chain links TRBV28 to TRBJ1-5; D is perhaps TRBD1 (6 bases). The CDR3 contains 16 residues. Trimming removed 1 base at V and 2 bases at J, with 12 bases between. In germline, CDR1 is MDHEN, CDR2 SYDVKM. CDR3 sequence reads: CASSLLGRGGNQPQHF. DNA for the CDR3: TGTGCCAGCAGTTTATTGGGCAGGGGTGGCAATCAGCCCCAGCATTTT.

With respect to this clone: The sample has other DNA sequences that encode this CDR3 too. The chain has TRBV30 and TRBJ2-7; 8 bases map to TRBD2. The germline V gene encodes CDR1 GTSNPN and CDR2 SVGIG (reference sequence). CDR3 length equals 14 residues. The V segment lost 2 bases and the J segment 2 bases; nucleotides outside the gene matches: 5. This CDR3 reads CAWSSSGGPYEQYF. The CDR3 coding sequence is TGTGCCTGGAGTTCCAGCGGGGGCCCCTACGAGCAGTACTTC.

This chain's CDR3 is CAISPTGVGTEAFF. Written as DNA, the CDR3 is TGTGCCATCAGCCCCACAGGGGTAGGGACTGAAGCTTTCTTT. This sequence joins TRBV10-3 and TRBJ1-1; 7 bases are a match to TRBD1. Germline values: CDR1 ENHRY, CDR2 SYGVKD. The length of the CDR3 is 14 residues. Germline trimming cut 6 bases from V and 5 bases from J; bases unmatched to any gene: 9.

V gene TRBV9 combines with J gene TRBJ1-2; D gene ambiguous. Trimming left V 2 bases short and J 6 bases short, with 23 bases between. Germline V gene sequence: CDR1 SGDLS, CDR2 YYNGEE. The CDR3 runs 17 residues. CDR3 in DNA: TGTGCCAGCAGCGTGTCCCCCGTGGAAGCCTGGCGGGATGGCTACACCTTC. Translating gives CASSVSPVEAWRDGYTF.

This clone occurred a few times. The V call is TRBV19, the J call TRBJ1-1; no clear D gene. CDR3 length equals 15 residues. V lost 5 bases, J lost 1 base, and 14 bases lay in between. In germline, CDR1 is LNHDA, CDR2 SQIVND (reference sequence). CDR3 bases: TGTGCCAGTAGTCGGTCGAGACACCCGAACACTGAAGCTTTCTTT. Residues: CASSRSRHPNTEAFF.

V and J are TRBV6-2 or TRBV6-3 and TRBJ2-7; the match to TRBD2 covers 11 bases. Germline CDR1 and CDR2: MNHEY and SVGEGT. J gave up 2 bases and V 0 bases, and 12 bases lay outside the gene matches. The CDR3 has 19 residues. The CDR3, as DNA: TGTGCCAGCAGTTACTCGAGGGACACGACTAGCGGGGAAACCTACGAGCAGTACTTC. Translated: CASSYSRDTTSGETYEQYF.

This clone showed up just a few times. The CDR3 is CASSYAGARYGYTF. The CDR3 nucleotides are TGTGCCAGCAGTTACGCAGGGGCAAGATATGGCTACACCTTC. V is TRBV6-6 and J is TRBJ1-2; possible D gene TRBD1, 6 bases. The length of the CDR3 is 14 residues. Trimming took 2 bases from V and 5 from J, leaving 12 bases between them. Germline-derived CDR1 and CDR2 are MNHNY and SVGAGI (reference sequence).

The V gene is TRBV2, the J gene TRBJ1-2; the D gene is possibly TRBD1 (5 bases). This CDR3 has 12 residues. CDR1 is SNHLY, CDR2 FYNNEI, per germline. The ends were cut back, 3 bases at V and 7 bases at J, with 9 bases in the middle. CDR3: CASSDPGLGYTF. CDR3 sequence (DNA): TGTGCCAGCAGTGACCCAGGGCTTGGCTACACCTTC.

This clone was seen a few times. The chain links TRBV7-2 to TRBJ1-2; possible D gene TRBD1, 6 bases. V was trimmed by 5 bases and J by 0 bases, leaving 13 bases between them. The CDR3 runs 15 residues. The V gene's germline CDR1 is SGHTA and CDR2 FQGNSA. CDR3 amino acids: CASSRTVATNYGYTF. CDR3 nucleotides: TGTGCCAGCAGCCGGACAGTGGCTACTAACTATGGCTACACCTTC.

As to this clone: Given a much more abundant clone one base away, this may be a read error. This sequence joins TRBV7-7 and TRBJ1-1; D uncertain. Trimming stripped 1 base from V and 1 base from J, with 4 bases between. Looked up from germline, CDR1 is SSHAT and CDR2 is FNYEAQ (reference sequence). CDR3 size: 13 residues. CDR3 residues: CASSLGQNTEAFF. CDR3 coding DNA: TGTGCCAGCAGCTTAGGGCAGAACACTGAAGCTTTCTTT.

This CDR3 reads CASRRTVNSGANVLTF. The CDR3 bases are TGTGCCAGTAGGAGGACAGTTAACTCTGGGGCCAACGTCCTGACTTTC. V gene TRBV19 combines with J gene TRBJ2-6, with a weak D call TRBD1 (6 bases). Germline CDR1 and CDR2: LNHDA and SQIVND (reference sequence). The CDR3 consists of 16 residues. With 6 bases removed from V and 0 bases from J, the gap between germline ends came to 12 bases.

The genes are TRBV5-1 and TRBJ1-2; a possible D gene is TRBD1 (5 bases). V lost 0 bases to trimming and J lost 0 bases, with 9 bases between them. The germline V gene has CDR1 SGHRS and CDR2 YFSETQ. This CDR3 has 15 residues. CDR3 region: CASSLGQGTNYGYTF. The CDR3 DNA reads as TGCGCCAGCAGCTTGGGGCAGGGTACTAACTATGGCTACACCTTC. Based on the CDR3 plus reference TRBV5-1 and TRBJ1-2, the full variable domain is KAGVTQTPRYLIKTRGQQVTLSCSPISGHRSVSWYQQTPGQGLQFLFEYFSETQRNKGNFPGRFSGRQFSNSRSEMNVSTLELGDSALYLCASSLGQGTNYGYTFGSGTRLTVV.

The genes are TRBV28 and TRBJ2-2, with 7 bases matching TRBD2. The CDR3 has 13 residues. The V gene's germline CDR1 is MDHEN and CDR2 SYDVKM. V dropped 6 bases and J dropped 6; count of bases not matched to a gene: 4. The CDR3 DNA reads TGTGCCAGCAGCGAGGGAGGGTCCGGGGAGCTGTTTTTT. It encodes CASSEGGSGELFF.

This clone was found once. The genes are TRBV27 and TRBJ1-5, with 9 bases identical to TRBD1. The ends lost 2 bases at V and 4 bases at J; junction bases unmatched: 3. This CDR3 has 15 residues. CDR1 and CDR2 from the germline V gene are MNHEY and SMNVEV (reference sequence). The CDR3 nucleotides are TGTGCCAGCAGTTTAGTGGGACAGGGTAATCAGCCCCAGCATTTT. It codes for CASSLVGQGNQPQHF.

This clone was picked up a small number of times. V and J are TRBV3-1 (or the pseudogene TRBV3-2) and TRBJ2-1; 7 bases line up with TRBD1. Germline CDR1 LGHDT, CDR2 YNNKEL (reference sequence). This CDR3 region has 16 residues. Trimming took 5 bases from V and 6 from J; bases not matched to a gene: 13. The CDR3 DNA reads TGTGCCAGCAGCGAACTTTTTTTACAGGGGAGCAATGAGCAGTTCTTC. Translation: CASSELFLQGSNEQFF.

On this clone: The junction departs from the called germline gene at one end, perhaps through a read error. The J gene is TRBJ2-2, the V gene TRBV12-5; 8 bases fit TRBD1. There are 16 residues in the CDR3. The germline gives CDR1 LGHNT, CDR2 FRNRAP. Here the CDR3 reads CASGIDRGLGTGELFF. The CDR3, as DNA: TGCGCTAGTGGTATCGACAGGGGTCTCGGCACCGGGGAGCTGTTTTTT.

The chain is built from TRBV21-1 and TRBJ2-7; the DNA was not compared with TRBD2, the D call given in the table. TRBV21-1 counts as a pseudogene. The CDR3 contains 10 residues. The CDR3 protein is CASRGSEQYF. The CDR3 bases are TGTGCCAGCAGGGGGAGTGAGCAGTACTTC.

V and J are TRBV5-4 and TRBJ2-7; tentative D call: TRBD2 (6 bases). Trimming stripped 2 bases from V and 2 bases from J, with 14 bases between. The CDR3 totals 15 residues. Germline CDR1 is SGHNT and CDR2 is YYREEE (reference sequence). In DNA, the CDR3 is TGTGCCAGCAGCTTTTTTGCGGGACGGACCTACGAGCAGTACTTC. Its translation is CASSFFAGRTYEQYF.

V gene TRBV6-5 combines with J gene TRBJ1-6, with D tentatively TRBD1 (5 bases). V shed 2 bases and J shed 13 bases, with 15 bases lying between them. The CDR3 length is 14 residues. Germline CDR1 MNHEY, CDR2 SVGAGI. DNA for the CDR3: TGTGCCAGCAGTTACCAGGACACGGCTGATCCCCTCCACTTT. This translates into CASSYQDTADPLHF.

This rearrangement joins TRBV5-1 to TRBJ2-1, with 13 bases aligning to TRBD2. Germline CDR1 is SGHRS and CDR2 is YFSETQ. V was clipped by 4 bases and J by 8 bases; unmatched bases: 6. The CDR3 runs to 15 residues. CDR3 in DNA: TGCGCCAGCAGCGCACTAGCGGGGGGGTCGGATGAGCAGTTCTTC. This encodes CASSALAGGSDEQFF.

This clone was seen only once. The identical CDR3 is also encoded by other nucleotide sequences in the sample. The chain has TRBV28 and TRBJ1-4; TRBD1 matches at 7 bases. Germline lookup yields CDR1 MDHEN and CDR2 SYDVKM. J lost 8 bases, V lost 4 bases, and 1 base had no gene match. The CDR3 totals 12 residues. The CDR3 DNA reads as TGTGCCAGCAGTTCACAGGGGGAAAAACTGTTTTTT. Its translation: CASSSQGEKLFF.

CDR3 DNA: TGCGCCAGCAGCTTGGGCGGGGGAGCGTTCAACTACGAGCAGTACTTC. Its translation: CASSLGGGAFNYEQYF. This chain connects TRBV5-1 to TRBJ2-7; 7 bases align to TRBD2. V lost 0 bases to trimming and J lost 3 bases; unmatched junction nucleotides: 9. The length of the CDR3 is 16 residues. The germline gives CDR1 SGHRS, CDR2 YFSETQ.

This chain links TRBV28 with TRBJ2-2; D is ambiguous. Trimming pared 5 bases from V and 0 bases from J, leaving 19 bases between. Germline V gene lookup returns CDR1 MDHEN and CDR2 SYDVKM. This CDR3 spans 18 amino acids. CDR3 DNA sequence: TGTGCCAGCAGTACTGAGATATTGACACTGACGAACACCGGGGAGCTGTTTTTT. It is translated as CASSTEILTLTNTGELFF.

The chain uses TRBV6-5 and TRBJ2-5; D is uncertain. Germline CDR1 reads MNHEY; CDR2 reads SVGAGI. V shed 1 base and J shed 2 bases, with 14 bases lying between them. CDR3 length: 16 amino acids. The chain's CDR3 is CASSYFSAGAQETQYF. The CDR3 DNA follows: TGTGCCAGCAGTTACTTTTCGGCAGGCGCGCAAGAGACCCAGTACTTC.

The chain combines TRBV6-2 or TRBV6-3 with TRBJ1-5; TRBD1 agrees at 7 bases. CDR1 is MNHEY, CDR2 SVGEGT, per germline. CDR3 length equals 16 residues. The junction had 12 bases not matched to a gene; V was cut back by 5 bases and J by 5 bases. The CDR3: CASSPNRQGVYQPQHF. DNA of the CDR3: TGTGCCAGCAGTCCCAATCGACAGGGCGTTTATCAGCCCCAGCATTTT.

The chain carries TRBV2 and TRBJ2-5; 8 bases are a match to TRBD1. The V gene's germline CDR1 is SNHLY and CDR2 FYNNEI. V lost 6 bases, J lost 4 bases, and 7 bases stayed unmatched. CDR3 length: 14 amino acids. CDR3 DNA sequence: TGTGCCAGCAGGCAGGGGGCTGGTAGAGAGACCCAGTACTTC. Protein product: CASRQGAGRETQYF. The full variable domain, rest sourced from reference TRBV2 and TRBJ2-5, is EPEVTQTPSHQVTQMGQEVILRCVPISNHLYFYWYRQILGQKVEFLVSFYNNEISEKSEIFDDQFSVERPDGSNFTLKIRSTKLEDSAMYFCASRQGAGRETQYFGPGTRLLVL.